This TCR beta chain was identified during a study of CXCR3-negative and CXCR3-positive naive CD8 T cells. Study-level background: Total TRB output reached around 150 million reads, about 1.5 +/- 0.3 million per library.

The authors made the TRB cDNA libraries by 5' RACE using UMI labels. Reprocessing the 5' RACE reads, TCRdb reports a single entry for every CDR3 protein and omits DNA. This sample's table reports 110,000 or so distinct CDR3 sequences. The study's findings and limits: Memory CD8+ T cell repertoires were far less diverse than both naive subsets. Naive CXCR3-positive cells had TRB CDR3s more hydrophobic than those of CXCR3-negative naive cells. Naive CXCR3-positive and CXCR3-negative cells shared similar TRBV-TRBJ usage, unlike memory cells. Naive subsets did not differ in surface CD5, and the authors estimated TCR strength using properties of the TRB CDR3.

Germline assignment: CDR1 MNHEY and CDR2 SMNVEV (reference sequence). This CDR3 is built from 16 residues. To note about this clonotype: What it binds is unknown.

The receptor's source is a human donor in good health. Some clones in this sample may be carry-over from other donors' samples. Sequenced input: naive CXCR3+ CD8+ T cells from blood. Subset meaning: CD45RO-CCR7+CD27+CD95- naive CD8+ T cells expressing CXCR3 (TNR3+). This chain connects TRBV27 to TRBJ2-3; the TRBD2 assignment by TCRdb is unverifiable without DNA. The CDR3: CASSPPTRPVTDTQYF.